This TCR beta chain stems from a study of neurological immune-mediated disorders. Volunteers at a blood bank in Maryland, USA, were the healthy controls. The study built sorted libraries from some 930,000 CD4+ or CD8+ T cells. This clonotype was seen many times. Antigen unknown. The germline gives CDR1 DFQATT, CDR2 SNEGSKA (reference sequence). V lost 6 bases and J 0 bases, leaving 15 bases between the germline ends. This CDR3 region has 15 residues. TCRdb re-called the 5' RACE reads through MiXCR, storing one row per CDR3 protein. The sample carries around 31,000 distinct CDR3 sequences, approximately 4% recorded once. Study results and caveats: HTLV-1-associated myelopathy displayed the greatest TCR clonal expansion, and multiple sclerosis exhibited the smallest, lower than that of healthy controls.

The material sequenced was CD4+ T cells from blood. The V and J genes are TRBV20-1 and TRBJ2-1; either TRBD1 or TRBD2 may supply D (5 bases each). This TCR was recovered from a woman between 35 and 50 years old in good health. DNA of the CDR3: TGCAGTGCCAAGATGGGGGAAATCTCCTACAATGAGCAGTTCTTC. Protein product: CSAKMGEISYNEQFF.